These 2 T cell receptor beta chains share one sample of origin, sequenced in a study of identical twins. TCRdb reprocessed the 5' RACE reads via MiXCR and lists one record per CDR3 protein. The table records hundreds of thousands of distinct CDR3 sequences, over 8.5% of them present only once. This same sample was also part of a study on yellow fever vaccine responses in identical twins.

The sequenced sample was PBMCs. The receptors here all came from a woman under 30 in good health.

The V call is TRBV18, the J call TRBJ2-1; D is undetermined. This CDR3 comprises 14 residues. Germline CDR1 and CDR2: KGHSH and LQKENI. The V and J ends lost 2 bases and 2 bases respectively, with 7 bases between them. CDR3 sequence: CASSPGEPYNEQFF. The CDR3 DNA sequence: TGTGCCAGCTCACCAGGAGAGCCCTACAATGAGCAGTTCTTC.

This clonotype was recorded many times. V gene TRBV27 combines with J gene TRBJ2-7, with TRBD1 matching over 9 bases. V shed 6 bases, J shed 2 bases, and the junction held 2 bases outside the gene matches. Germline assignment: CDR1 MNHEY and CDR2 SMNVEV (reference sequence). The CDR3 loop spans 13 amino acids. DNA for the CDR3: TGTGCCAGCAGGAGGACAGGGGCCTACGAGCAGTACTTC. It codes for CASRRTGAYEQYF.